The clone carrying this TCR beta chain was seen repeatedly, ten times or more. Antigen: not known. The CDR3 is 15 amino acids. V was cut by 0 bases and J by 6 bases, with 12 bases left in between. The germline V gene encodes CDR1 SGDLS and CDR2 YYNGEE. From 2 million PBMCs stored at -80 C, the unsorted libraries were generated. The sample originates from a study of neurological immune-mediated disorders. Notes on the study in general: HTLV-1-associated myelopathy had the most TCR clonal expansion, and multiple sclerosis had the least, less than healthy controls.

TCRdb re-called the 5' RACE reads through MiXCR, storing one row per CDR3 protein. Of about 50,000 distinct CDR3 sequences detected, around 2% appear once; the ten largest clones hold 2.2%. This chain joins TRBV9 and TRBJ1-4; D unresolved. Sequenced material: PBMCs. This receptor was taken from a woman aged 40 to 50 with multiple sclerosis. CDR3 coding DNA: TGTGCCAGCAGCGTAGACCACAGTCCGGATGAAAAACTGTTTTTT. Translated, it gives CASSVDHSPDEKLFF. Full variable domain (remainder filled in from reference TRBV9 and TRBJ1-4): DSGVTQTPKHLITATGQRVTLRCSPRSGDLSVYWYQQSLDQGLQFLIQYYNGEERAKGNILERFSAQQFPDLHSELNLSSLELGDSALYFCASSVDHSPDEKLFFGSGTQLSVL.